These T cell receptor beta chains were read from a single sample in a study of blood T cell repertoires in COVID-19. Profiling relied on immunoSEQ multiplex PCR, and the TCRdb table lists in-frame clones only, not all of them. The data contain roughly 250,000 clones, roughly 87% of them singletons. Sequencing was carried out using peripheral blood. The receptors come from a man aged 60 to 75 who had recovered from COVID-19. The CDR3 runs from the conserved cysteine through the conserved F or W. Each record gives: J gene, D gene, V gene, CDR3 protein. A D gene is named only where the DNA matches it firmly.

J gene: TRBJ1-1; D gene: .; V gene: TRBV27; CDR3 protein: CASRRAPEYTEAFF
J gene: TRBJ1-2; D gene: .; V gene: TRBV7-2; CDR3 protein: CASSLPGSINGYTF
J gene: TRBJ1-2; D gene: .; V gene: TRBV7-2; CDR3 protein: CASSSTGYSYGYTF
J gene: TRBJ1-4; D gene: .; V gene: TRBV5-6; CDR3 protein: CASSLAWGATNEKLFF
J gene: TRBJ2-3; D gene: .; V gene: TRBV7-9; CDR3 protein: CASSLSGNPGTDTQYF
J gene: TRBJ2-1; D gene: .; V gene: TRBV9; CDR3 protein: CASSAPRGKYNEQFF
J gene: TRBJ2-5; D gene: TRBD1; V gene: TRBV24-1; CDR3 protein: CATSGHQPGQLLETQYF
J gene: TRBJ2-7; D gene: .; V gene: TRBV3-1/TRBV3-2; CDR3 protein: CASSQDTTQYEQYF
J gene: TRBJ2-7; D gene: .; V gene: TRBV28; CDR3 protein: CASSLPDGGSWHEQYF
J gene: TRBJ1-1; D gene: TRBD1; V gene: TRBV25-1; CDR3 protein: CASVQGVDTEAFF
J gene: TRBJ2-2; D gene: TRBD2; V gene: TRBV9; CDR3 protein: CASSVTSGGLNTGELFF
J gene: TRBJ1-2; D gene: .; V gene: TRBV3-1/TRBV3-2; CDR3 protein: CASSQGVGHYGYTF
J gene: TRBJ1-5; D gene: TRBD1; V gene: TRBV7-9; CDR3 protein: CASSLTARGNQPQHF
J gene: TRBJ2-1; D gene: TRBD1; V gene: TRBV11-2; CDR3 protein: CASSFQGAPYNEQFF
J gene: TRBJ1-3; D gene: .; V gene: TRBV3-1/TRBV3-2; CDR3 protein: CASRTDGGNTIYF
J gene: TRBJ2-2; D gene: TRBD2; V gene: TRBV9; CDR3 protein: CASSVAWAAGGTGELFF
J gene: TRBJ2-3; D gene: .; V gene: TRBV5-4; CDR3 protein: CASSWRQAGNTDTQYF
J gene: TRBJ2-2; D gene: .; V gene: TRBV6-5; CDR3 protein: CASRRTPLNTGELFF
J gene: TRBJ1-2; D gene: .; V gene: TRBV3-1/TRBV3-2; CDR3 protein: CASSLGPGVRKNGYTF
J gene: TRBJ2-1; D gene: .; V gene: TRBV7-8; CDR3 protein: CASSFRQGTYNEQFF
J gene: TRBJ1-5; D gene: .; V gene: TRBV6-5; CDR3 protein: CASSRKGLKQPQHF
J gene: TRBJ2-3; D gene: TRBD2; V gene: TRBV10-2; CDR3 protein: CASRTGLAIDTQYF
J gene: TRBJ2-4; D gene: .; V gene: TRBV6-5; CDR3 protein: CASSYSNLAKNIQYF
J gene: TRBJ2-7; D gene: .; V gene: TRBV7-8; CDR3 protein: CASSRRGEVYEQYF
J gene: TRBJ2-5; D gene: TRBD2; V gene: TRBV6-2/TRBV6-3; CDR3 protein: CASSYGWISGTQETQYF
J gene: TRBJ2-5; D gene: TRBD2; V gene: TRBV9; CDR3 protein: CASSVRSGAETQYF
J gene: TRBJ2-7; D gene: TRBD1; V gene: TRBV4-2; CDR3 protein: CASSQDPGQGSYEQYF
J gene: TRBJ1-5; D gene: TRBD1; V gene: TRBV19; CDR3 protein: CASSLLQGISNQPQHF
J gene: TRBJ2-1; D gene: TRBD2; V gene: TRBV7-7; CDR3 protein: CASSLFPSTSGRNEQFF
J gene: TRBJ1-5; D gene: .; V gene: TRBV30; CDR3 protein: CAWSPPGVEQPQHF
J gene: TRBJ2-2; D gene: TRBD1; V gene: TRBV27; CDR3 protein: CASSFPDRGGFGELFF
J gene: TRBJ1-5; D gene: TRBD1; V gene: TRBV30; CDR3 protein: CAWSVKGGIRGNQPQHF
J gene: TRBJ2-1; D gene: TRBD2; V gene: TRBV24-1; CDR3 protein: CATSDWGTQGRGPYNEQFF
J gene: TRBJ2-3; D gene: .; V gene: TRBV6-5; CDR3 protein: CASSHITDTQYF
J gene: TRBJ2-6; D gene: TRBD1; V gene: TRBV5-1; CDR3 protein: CASSPTGGVSYGANVLTF
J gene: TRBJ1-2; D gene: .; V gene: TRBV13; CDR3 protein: CASSPFRDIQLNYGYTF
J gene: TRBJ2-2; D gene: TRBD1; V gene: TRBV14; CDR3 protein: CASSQDPTRGRAVSMNTGELFF
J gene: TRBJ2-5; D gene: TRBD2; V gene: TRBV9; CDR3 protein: CASSVEAGGPQETQYF
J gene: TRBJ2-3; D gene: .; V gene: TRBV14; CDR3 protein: CASSQAQGLHTDTQYF
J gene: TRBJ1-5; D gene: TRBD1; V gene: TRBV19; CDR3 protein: CASSKGFWTGEIQPQHF
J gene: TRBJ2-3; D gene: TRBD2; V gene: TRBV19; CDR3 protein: CASSIQTSGGLDTQYF
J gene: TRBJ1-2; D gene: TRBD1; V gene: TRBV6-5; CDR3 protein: CASNNDRGAYGYTF
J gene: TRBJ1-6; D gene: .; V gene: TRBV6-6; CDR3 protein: CASKIAGPNSPLHF
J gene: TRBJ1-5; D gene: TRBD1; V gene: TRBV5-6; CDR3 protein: CASLKTGQGLLKRNQPQHF
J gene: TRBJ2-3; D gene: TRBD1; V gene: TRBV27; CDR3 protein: CASSLPNGQGLDTQYF
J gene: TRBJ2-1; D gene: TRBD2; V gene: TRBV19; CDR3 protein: CASSIALRGGRGSNEQFF
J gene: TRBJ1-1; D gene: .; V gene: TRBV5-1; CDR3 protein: CASSFGSVDTEAFF
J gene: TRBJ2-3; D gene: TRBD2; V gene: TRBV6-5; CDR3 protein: CASSETSSADTQYF
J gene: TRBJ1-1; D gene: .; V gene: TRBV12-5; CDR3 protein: CASGLDGTLTEAFF
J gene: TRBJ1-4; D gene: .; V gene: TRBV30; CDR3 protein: CAYKPGYEKLFF
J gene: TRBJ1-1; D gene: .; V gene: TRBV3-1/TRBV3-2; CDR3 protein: CASSQVRGRTEAFF
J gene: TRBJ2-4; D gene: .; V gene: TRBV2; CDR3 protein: CASRGLERFGKNIQYF
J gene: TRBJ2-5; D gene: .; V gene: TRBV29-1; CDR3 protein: CSVEDPGRAQETQYF
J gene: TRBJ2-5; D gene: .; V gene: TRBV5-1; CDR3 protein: CASSLVSGTDGETQYF
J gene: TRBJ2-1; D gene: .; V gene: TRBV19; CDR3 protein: CASNRRGDEQFF
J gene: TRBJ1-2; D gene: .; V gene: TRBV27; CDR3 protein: CASSSLQGGYGYTF
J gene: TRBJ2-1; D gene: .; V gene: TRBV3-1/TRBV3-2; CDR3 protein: CASSPRGTNEQFF